Listed here are 27 T cell receptor beta chains from one sample, sequenced in a study of blood T cell repertoires in COVID-19. Clones were read by immunoSEQ multiplex PCR, and TCRdb kept only the in-frame ones, dropping some. The top ten clones hold about an eighth of a sample with about 130,000 clones, roughly 86% of them seen once. The sequenced sample consisted of peripheral blood. These receptors were collected from a woman aged 70-85 years with COVID-19, enrolled during active disease.

The V call is TRBV3-1 (or the pseudogene TRBV3-2), the J call TRBJ1-2; the D gene is possibly TRBD1 (5 bases). Trimming removed 1 base at V and 4 bases at J, with 16 bases between. CDR1 and CDR2 (germline): LGHDT, YNNKEL (reference sequence). The CDR3 spans 16 residues. The CDR3 sequence is CASSQGDRRTGYGYTF. The CDR3, as DNA: TGTGCCAGCAGCCAAGGTGACCGCCGAACAGGCTATGGCTACACCTTC.

The chain has TRBV6-6 and TRBJ1-1; D perhaps matches TRBD1 (6 bases). V was cut by 6 bases and J by 6 bases, with 23 bases left in between. Germline-derived CDR1 and CDR2 are MNHNY and SVGAGI (reference sequence). The CDR3 sequence is 16 residues long. The CDR3 DNA is TGTGCCAGCAGACCCGGGGAACAGGGCGGGTCATCTGAAGCTTTCTTT. Amino acids: CASRPGEQGGSSEAFF.

The genes are TRBV6-5 and TRBJ1-2, with 7 bases lining up with TRBD1. The germline V gene encodes CDR1 MNHEY and CDR2 SVGAGI. The CDR3 extends over 14 amino acids. V was clipped by 6 bases and J by 10 bases; unmatched bases: 14. CDR3 DNA sequence: TGTGCCAGCAGACTATACAGGGGACTCATTGACTACACCTTC. This sequence encodes CASRLYRGLIDYTF.

The chain is built from TRBV5-5 and TRBJ1-6, with 8 nucleotides matching TRBD1. The length of the CDR3 is 17 residues. Per germline, CDR1 SGHKS and CDR2 YYEKEE (reference sequence). The V segment lost 1 base and the J segment 2 bases; nucleotides outside the gene matches: 5. The CDR3 protein is CASSLYATGAYNSPLHF. The DNA of the CDR3 is TGTGCCAGCAGCTTGTATGCGACAGGGGCCTATAATTCACCCCTCCACTTT.

Here the CDR3 DNA reads TGTGCCAGTAGCGACAGGGTAGTACAGCCCCAGCATTTT. Its translation is CASSDRVVQPQHF. This rearrangement joins TRBV19 to TRBJ1-5; TRBD1 aligns across 7 bases. Germline CDR1 reads LNHDA; CDR2 reads SQIVND (reference sequence). Unmatched junction bases numbered 6, after V lost 6 bases and J lost 7 bases. The CDR3 length is 13 residues.

The rearrangement links TRBV5-1 to TRBJ1-6, with no clear D. This CDR3 contains 16 residues. CDR1 and CDR2 from the germline V gene are SGHRS and YFSETQ. The V end was cut by 0 bases, the J end by 3 bases, with 10 bases between. Here the CDR3 reads CASSLGGSNYNSPLHF. For the CDR3, the DNA is TGCGCCAGCAGCTTGGGTGGCAGTAACTATAATTCACCCCTCCACTTT.

Concerning this clone itself: Sequence at one end of the junction differs from germline and may be a read error. This chain uses TRBV2 with TRBJ2-5; D not resolved. Germline V gene sequence: CDR1 SNHLY, CDR2 FYNNEI. CDR3 length: 11 residues. In DNA, the CDR3 is TGTGCTAGCAGTAACAGTGAGACCCAGTACTTC. Translated, it gives CASSNSETQYF. The full variable domain, rest sourced from reference TRBV2 and TRBJ2-5, is EPEVTQTPSHQVTQMGQEVILRCVPISNHLYFYWYRQILGQKVEFLVSFYNNEISEKSEIFDDQFSVERPDGSNFTLKIRSTKLEDSAMYFCASSNSETQYFGPGTRLLVL.

The CDR3, as DNA: TGCGCCAGCAGCCCAGGGACACTCCAAGAGACCCAGTACTTC. Translated, it gives CASSPGTLQETQYF. The chain is built from TRBV5-1 and TRBJ2-5; possible D gene TRBD1, 6 bases. The CDR3 has 14 amino acids. Germline CDR1 SGHRS, CDR2 YFSETQ. Trimming pared 4 bases from V and 1 base from J, leaving 11 bases between. Filled out from reference TRBV5-1 and TRBJ2-5, the complete variable domain reads KAGVTQTPRYLIKTRGQQVTLSCSPISGHRSVSWYQQTPGQGLQFLFEYFSETQRNKGNFPGRFSGRQFSNSRSEMNVSTLELGDSALYLCASSPGTLQETQYFGPGTRLLVL.

V and J are TRBV7-3 and TRBJ1-2; D is unresolved. The CDR3 is 14 residues long. CDR1 and CDR2 (germline): SGHTA, FQGTGA. V was trimmed by 1 base and J by 6 bases, leaving 12 bases between them. The CDR3 coding sequence is TGTGCCAGCAGCTTAAGTCCTACTTCCCATGGCTACACCTTC. Amino acid sequence: CASSLSPTSHGYTF. Using reference TRBV7-3 and TRBJ1-2 for the parts outside the CDR3, the full variable domain is GAGVSQTPSNKVTEKGKYVELRCDPISGHTALYWYRQSLGQGPEFLIYFQGTGAADDSGLPNDRFFAVRPEGSVSTLKIQRTERGDSAVYLCASSLSPTSHGYTFGSGTRLTVV.

The CDR3 protein is CASSLASGRGGYTF. The CDR3 region has the DNA TGTGCCAGCAGCTTGGCTTCCGGACGGGGTGGCTACACCTTC. This rearrangement joins TRBV5-6 to TRBJ1-2; D gene ambiguous. Trimming took 0 bases from V and 7 from J, leaving 13 bases between them. From germline, CDR1 is SGHDT and CDR2 YYEEEE. The CDR3 contains 14 residues. The full variable domain, rest sourced from reference TRBV5-6 and TRBJ1-2, is DAGVTQSPTHLIKTRGQQVTLRCSPKSGHDTVSWYQQALGQGPQFIFQYYEEEERQRGNFPDRFSGHQFPNYSSELNVNALLLGDSALYLCASSLASGRGGYTFGSGTRLTVV.

The chain is built from TRBV24-1 and TRBJ1-2; no firm D call. The V gene lost 3 bases and the J gene lost 5 bases, with 6 bases spanning the gap. Germline values: CDR1 KGHDR, CDR2 SFDVKD. CDR3 size: 12 residues. In nucleotides, the CDR3 is TGTGCCACCAGTGATGAGTTTTATGGCTACACCTTC. This encodes CATSDEFYGYTF.

This chain uses TRBV7-8 with TRBJ1-1, with 10 bases that match TRBD1. The germline CDR1 and CDR2 sequences are SGHVS and FQNEAQ. This CDR3 is 14 amino acids long. Trimming at V came to 5 bases and at J to 6 bases, leaving 6 bases not matched to a gene. The CDR3 here is CASSAGQGMAEAFF. For the CDR3, the DNA is TGTGCCAGCAGCGCGGGACAGGGGATGGCTGAAGCTTTCTTT. The whole variable domain, remainder taken from reference TRBV7-8 and TRBJ1-1, is GAGVSQSPRYKVAKRGQDVALRCDPISGHVSLFWYQQALGQGPEFLTYFQNEAQLDKSGLPSDRFFAERPEGSVSTLKIQRTQQEDSAVYLCASSAGQGMAEAFFGQGTRLTVV.

This clone was picked up a small number of times. This rearrangement joins TRBV2 to TRBJ1-1; possibly TRBD1 for D (5 bases). There are 15 residues in the CDR3. The V gene's germline CDR1 is SNHLY and CDR2 FYNNEI. Trimming stripped 3 bases from V and 0 bases from J, with 11 bases between. Here the CDR3 reads CASSEIKGLNTEAFF. The CDR3 bases are TGTGCCAGCAGTGAGATCAAGGGGCTGAACACTGAAGCTTTCTTT.

The CDR3 loop reads CASSLERQKYF. The CDR3 nucleotides read TGTGCCAGCAGCTTGGAGAGACAGAAGTACTTC. V is TRBV5-5 and J is TRBJ2-7; a weak D match, TRBD1 (5 bases). CDR1 SGHKS and CDR2 YYEKEE come from the germline V gene (reference sequence). V dropped 0 bases and J dropped 11 bases, with 9 bases sitting between them. This CDR3 has 11 amino acids.

This clone has only one observation. The chain combines TRBV11-3 with TRBJ2-1; TRBD1 aligns across 8 bases. Germline V gene lookup returns CDR1 SGHNT and CDR2 YENEEA. The J segment lost 4 bases and the V segment lost 5 bases, leaving 13 bases of the junction unmatched. The CDR3 has 17 residues. CDR3 DNA: TGTGCCAGCAGCCGATCGACAGGGGCTGGAGCATACAATGAGCAGTTCTTC. This codes for CASSRSTGAGAYNEQFF.

The chain's CDR3 is CSAQEGYGYTF. Here the CDR3 DNA reads TGCAGCGCCCAGGAGGGCTATGGCTACACCTTC. This rearrangement joins TRBV29-1 to TRBJ1-2; D gene uncertain. V was trimmed by 7 bases and J by 4 bases, leaving 10 bases between them. This CDR3 is 11 amino acids long. Germline assignment: CDR1 SQVTM and CDR2 ANQGSEA.

The chain is built from TRBV5-1 and TRBJ2-3, with unresolved D. This CDR3 contains 15 residues. The germline CDR1 and CDR2 sequences are SGHRS and YFSETQ. Trimming left V 2 bases short and J 0 bases short, with 10 bases between. Here the CDR3 reads CASSFGSPSTDTQYF. The CDR3 coding sequence is TGCGCCAGCAGCTTCGGTAGCCCCAGCACAGATACGCAGTATTTT.

This clone was seen a handful of times. This chain links TRBV11-2 with TRBJ1-3, with TRBD1 identical over 7 bases. Per the germline V gene, CDR1 is SGHAT and CDR2 is FQNNGV. The CDR3 runs to 16 residues. The ends lost 3 bases at V and 3 bases at J; junction bases unmatched: 8. In nucleotides, the CDR3 is TGTGCCAGCAGCTTGACGGGGGACAGAAGTGGAAACACCATATATTTT. It is translated as CASSLTGDRSGNTIYF. Full variable domain (missing parts from reference TRBV11-2 and TRBJ1-3): EAGVAQSPRYKIIEKRQSVAFWCNPISGHATLYWYQQILGQGPKLLIQFQNNGVVDDSQLPKDRFSAERLKGVDSTLKIQPAKLEDSAVYLCASSLTGDRSGNTIYFGEGSWLTVV.

The chain joins TRBV3-1 (or the pseudogene TRBV3-2) to TRBJ1-2, with 9 bases lining up with TRBD1. The CDR3 is made up of 14 amino acids. The germline V gene encodes CDR1 LGHDT and CDR2 YNNKEL (reference sequence). Trimming cost V 3 bases and J 5 bases; bases outside gene matches: 4. The DNA of the CDR3 is TGTGCCAGCAGCCACTGGGACAGGGAATATGGCTACACCTTC. Translation gives CASSHWDREYGYTF.

This rearrangement joins TRBV4-1 to TRBJ2-3, with TRBD2 identical over 9 bases. The germline V gene encodes CDR1 MGHRA and CDR2 YSYEKL. Trimming removed 1 base from V and 6 bases from J; junction bases left unmatched: 5. The CDR3 extends over 15 amino acids. In DNA, the CDR3 is TGCGCCAGCAGCCAAGGTAGCGGGGGTCGGGATACGCAGTATTTT. Its translation: CASSQGSGGRDTQYF.

The chain combines TRBV18 with TRBJ2-7; 12 bases map to TRBD2. The CDR3 sequence is 17 residues long. Germline V CDR1 and CDR2: KGHSH, LQKENI. After removal of 2 bases from V and 1 base from J, the junction contained 6 bases not matched to a gene. CDR3 protein: CASSPSASGGASYEQYF. The CDR3 DNA is TGTGCCAGCTCACCATCGGCTAGCGGGGGGGCGTCCTACGAGCAGTACTTC.

V usage is TRBV3-1 (or the pseudogene TRBV3-2) and J usage is TRBJ2-7; the D gene is possibly TRBD1 (6 bases). V was shortened by 1 base and J by 7 bases, with 11 bases between the two germline ends. This CDR3 is 13 amino acids long. Germline V CDR1 and CDR2: LGHDT, YNNKEL (reference sequence). This CDR3 is CASSQVRGGEQYF. CDR3 DNA sequence: TGTGCCAGCAGCCAAGTCAGGGGTGGGGAGCAGTACTTC.

The chain joins TRBV28 to TRBJ1-1; 8 nucleotides agree with TRBD1. CDR1 and CDR2 (germline): MDHEN, SYDVKM. This CDR3 region has 15 residues. V gave up 6 bases and J gave up 3 bases; unmatched junction bases: 9. CDR3 loop: CASSTSGTGDTEAFF. Here the CDR3 DNA reads TGTGCCAGCAGCACGTCCGGGACAGGTGACACTGAAGCTTTCTTT.

This chain uses TRBV14 with TRBJ2-7; perhaps TRBD2 as D (5 bases). V lost 4 bases and J 3 bases, leaving 7 bases between the germline ends. The CDR3 spans 12 residues. Germline CDR1 is SGHDN and CDR2 is FVKESK. Written as DNA, the CDR3 is TGTGCCAGCAGCCGCGGGTTCTACGAGCAGTACTTC. Protein product: CASSRGFYEQYF.

This clone was seen a single time. The CDR3 spells CASSLRGGEKLFF. CDR3 bases: TGTGCCAGCAGCCTCAGGGGTGGCGAAAAACTGTTTTTT. This chain connects TRBV28 to TRBJ1-4; D perhaps matches TRBD1 (6 bases). The CDR3 runs 13 residues. V was shortened by 6 bases and J by 8 bases, with 13 bases between the two germline ends. CDR1 MDHEN and CDR2 SYDVKM come from the germline V gene. Looking up the rest from reference TRBV28 and TRBJ1-4 gives the full variable domain: DVKVTQSSRYLVKRTGEKVFLECVQDMDHENMFWYRQDPGLGLRLIYFSYDVKMKEKGDIPEGYSVSREKKERFSLILESASTNQTSMYLCASSLRGGEKLFFGSGTQLSVL.

The DNA for the CDR3 is TGTGCCATCAGGGACACCGGAAACACCATATATTTT. Its protein is CAIRDTGNTIYF. This chain uses TRBV10-3 with TRBJ1-3, with D possibly being TRBD1 (5 bases). This CDR3 has 12 residues. Trimming took off 6 bases at V and 4 bases at J, with 7 bases between the two ends. Per germline, CDR1 ENHRY and CDR2 SYGVKD.

The V gene is TRBV30, the J gene TRBJ2-7, with 9 bases fitting TRBD2. V shed 1 base, J shed 3 bases, and the junction held 7 bases outside the gene matches. The CDR3 is 15 amino acids. Germline lookup yields CDR1 GTSNPN and CDR2 SVGIG (reference sequence). CDR3 DNA sequence: TGTGCCTGGAGTGCGGTAGCGGGGGCCTTCTACGAGCAGTACTTC. As protein: CAWSAVAGAFYEQYF.